This record looks at one T cell receptor (beta chain) sequence and its context. The authors' processing: It was from reference gene primer amplification that nucleated cell counts were estimated. Measured with immunoSEQ multiplex PCR; TCRdb has only the in-frame clones, and not every one. For V, J and clone size, that table is used; D and trimming come from the DNA. The sample has about 170,000 clones, around nine tenths seen once; the top ten hold 2% to 3%. The CDR3 totals 15 residues. CDR1 and CDR2 (germline): MDHEN, SYDVKM. The V and J ends lost 4 bases and 2 bases, in that order; junction bases with no gene match: 6. The sample is drawn from a study of blood T cell repertoires in COVID-19. Turning to the study itself: The United States, Italy and Spain provided the acute and convalescent COVID-19 samples. PBMCs, B-cell-depleted T cells, or T cells were the source of the cDNA or gDNA that made up the material.

Patients from Seattle were sampled longitudinally, starting during active infection. This clonotype originated in a woman older than 75 with COVID-19, enrolled during active disease. V and J are TRBV28 and TRBJ2-3, with TRBD2 matching over 7 bases. The sample comprised peripheral blood. The DNA for the CDR3 is TGTGCCAGCAGTTCCCCGGGAGGCTACACAGATACGCAGTATTTT. It translates to CASSSPGGYTDTQYF.